This is a list of T cell receptor beta chains from one sample in a study of technical replicates of blood from a handful of donors. Repertoires were generated with immunoSEQ multiplex PCR, while TCRdb's copy carries only in-frame clones and drops some. The data show roughly 80,000 clones, with 96% seen just once and around 0.4% held by the top ten. The sequenced sample consisted of T cells isolated from PBMCs. All receptors come from a human donor in good health. CDR3s include the opening cysteine and the closing phenylalanine or tryptophan. Fields, in order: J gene, D gene, V gene, clone size, CDR3 protein, CDR3 DNA. The D gene is left open where the match is weak. Not all rows give a size; the values are once, few, many and, for expanded clones, a class.

TRBJ2-1 NA TRBV5-1 NA CASSLDSNNEQFF TGCGCCAGCAGCTTGGACTCTAACAATGAGCAGTTCTTC
TRBJ2-7 NA TRBV7-6 once CASSPIITGGQYF TGTGCCAGCAGCCCCATTATAACCGGAGGGCAGTACTTC
TRBJ1-1 NA TRBV5-1 NA CASSPNEGEAFF TGCGCCAGCAGCCCAAATGAGGGTGAAGCTTTCTTT
TRBJ2-3 NA TRBV6-5 few CASSYSTRLAPATQYF TGTGCCAGCAGTTACTCGACTAGATTAGCCCCGGCTACGCAGTATTTT
TRBJ1-2 TRBD1 TRBV6-5 NA CASRLPGQGASGYTF TGTGCCAGCAGATTACCGGGACAGGGAGCAAGTGGCTACACCTTC
TRBJ2-2 TRBD2 TRBV19 NA CASSFGAAGERTGELFF TGTGCCAGTAGTTTTGGGGCAGCGGGAGAGCGTACCGGGGAGCTGTTTTTT
TRBJ2-3 TRBD1 TRBV29-1 few CSGGTGSDTQYF TGCAGCGGGGGGACAGGGTCAGATACGCAGTATTTT
TRBJ2-2 TRBD2 TRBV5-6 NA CASSLEGAGSTGELFF TGTGCCAGCTCTCTTGAGGGAGCGGGATCCACCGGGGAGCTGTTTTTT
TRBJ2-3 TRBD2 TRBV4-3 NA CASSQALATSGSFPDTQYF TGCGCCAGCAGCCAAGCCCTCGCGACTAGCGGGAGTTTCCCAGATACGCAGTATTTT
TRBJ1-2 TRBD1 TRBV5-6 NA CASSLGQDYGYTF TGTGCCAGCAGCCTAGGACAGGATTATGGCTACACCTTC
TRBJ1-5 NA TRBV28 NA CASSFRGANQPQHF TGTGCCAGCAGTTTCCGGGGTGCCAATCAGCCCCAGCATTTT
TRBJ2-7 NA TRBV6-5 NA CASSYYGSGGEQYF TGTGCCAGCAGTTACTACGGATCAGGGGGGGAGCAGTACTTC
TRBJ2-7 NA TRBV11-2 NA CASRGFLLREQYF TGTGCCAGCAGGGGTTTTCTACTGAGGGAGCAGTACTTC
TRBJ1-2 NA TRBV19 once CASSIVFGDNYGYTF TGTGCCAGTAGTATAGTTTTCGGGGATAACTATGGCTACACCTTC
TRBJ1-3 NA TRBV4-1 NA CASSHRLEGNTIYF TGCGCCAGCAGCCACAGGCTCGAAGGAAACACCATATATTTT
TRBJ2-3 TRBD1 TRBV25-1 NA CASSELETGSPDTQYF TGTGCCAGCAGTGAATTGGAGACAGGGAGCCCAGATACGCAGTATTTT
TRBJ1-2 NA TRBV6-6 NA CASSYSLEGRPGYTF TGTGCCAGCAGTTACTCCCTAGAGGGAAGGCCTGGCTACACCTTC
TRBJ2-7 TRBD1 TRBV18 NA CASSPPGTGVEQYF TGTGCCAGCTCACCACCCGGGACAGGGGTTGAGCAGTACTTC
TRBJ2-1 NA TRBV5-4 NA CASSLVSASSYNEQFF TGTGCCAGCAGCTTAGTCAGCGCTAGCTCCTACAATGAGCAGTTCTTC
TRBJ2-3 TRBD2 TRBV4-1 NA CASSQETSGNTDTQYF TGCGCCAGCAGCCAAGAAACTAGCGGTAACACAGATACGCAGTATTTT
TRBJ2-7 TRBD2 TRBV10-2 NA CASRSSGSPYEQYF TGCGCCAGCAGAAGTAGCGGGAGCCCCTACGAGCAGTACTTC
TRBJ1-1 TRBD1 TRBV6-6 once CASSPRGQGSGTEAFF TGTGCCAGCAGTCCCAGAGGACAGGGATCGGGCACTGAAGCTTTCTTT
TRBJ1-1 TRBD1 TRBV4-3 NA CASSINRGADTEAFF TGCGCCAGCAGCATAAACAGGGGGGCGGACACTGAAGCTTTCTTT
TRBJ2-7 NA TRBV7-9 NA CASSPGSGEQYF TGTGCCAGCAGTCCAGGGTCGGGCGAGCAGTACTTC
TRBJ1-5 NA TRBV10-3 NA CAISEGHESNQPQHF TGTGCCATCAGCGAGGGACATGAGAGCAATCAGCCCCAGCATTTT
TRBJ2-5 TRBD1 TRBV27 NA CASSSSGTAGETQYF TGTGCCAGCAGTTCGTCCGGGACAGCAGGCGAGACCCAGTACTTC
TRBJ1-1 TRBD1 TRBV7-9 NA CASSTGGREAFF TGTGCCAGCAGCACAGGGGGACGTGAAGCTTTCTTT
TRBJ2-1 TRBD2 TRBV12-5 NA CASGVSGGSFNEQFF TGTGCTAGTGGTGTCTCGGGGGGGAGCTTCAATGAGCAGTTCTTC
TRBJ2-7 TRBD1 TRBV5-1 once CASSFQPDRALYEQYF TGCGCCAGCAGCTTCCAGCCGGACAGGGCCCTCTACGAGCAGTACTTC
TRBJ2-7 NA TRBV25-1 NA CASSEYRDEQYF TGTGCCAGCAGTGAATACAGGGACGAGCAGTACTTC
TRBJ2-7 NA TRBV7-2 once CASSPGVAYEQYF TGTGCCAGCAGCCCCGGGGTAGCCTACGAGCAGTACTTC
TRBJ2-1 NA TRBV9 NA CASSPTGTAYNEQFF TGTGCCAGCAGTCCAACTGGGACTGCCTACAATGAGCAGTTCTTC
TRBJ1-1 NA TRBV7-6 NA CASSLVAGLITEAFF TGTGCCAGCAGCTTAGTTGCGGGCCTCATCACTGAAGCTTTCTTT
TRBJ2-3 TRBD2 TRBV27 NA CASRSRPGLIPDTQYF TGTGCCAGCAGAAGCCGGCCGGGACTAATCCCAGATACGCAGTATTTT
TRBJ2-2 NA TRBV21-1 NA CASSKPFSGTYTGELFF TGTGCCAGCAGCAAACCCTTCAGCGGGACTTACACCGGGGAGCTGTTTTTT
TRBJ2-1 TRBD2 TRBV11-3 NA CASSNRAGVGYNEQFF TGTGCCAGCAGCAATCGGGCGGGAGTCGGCTACAATGAGCAGTTCTTC
TRBJ1-1 NA TRBV6-1 NA CASSEQDTVNTEAFF TGTGCCAGCAGTGAACAAGACACCGTGAACACTGAAGCTTTCTTT
TRBJ1-1 TRBD1 TRBV19 once CASSTGQVATEAFF TGTGCCAGTAGTACAGGACAGGTTGCGACTGAAGCTTTCTTT
TRBJ1-1 NA TRBV7-3 NA CASSQSRNTEAFF TGTGCCAGCAGCCAGTCAAGGAACACTGAAGCTTTCTTT
TRBJ1-4 NA TRBV5-4 NA CASSSDGRVNEKLFF TGTGCCAGCAGCTCCGACGGGAGAGTAAATGAAAAACTGTTTTTT
TRBJ2-5 TRBD2 TRBV28 once CASSRRLAGVQETQYF TGTGCCAGCAGCCGGAGACTAGCGGGAGTCCAAGAGACCCAGTACTTC
TRBJ2-1 TRBD1 TRBV5-4 NA CASSSGTGIGNEQFF TGTGCCAGCAGCTCCGGGACAGGGATTGGCAATGAGCAGTTCTTC
TRBJ2-7 NA TRBV28 NA CASSLLSYSEQYF TGTGCCAGCAGTTTACTATCTTATAGCGAGCAGTACTTC
TRBJ1-1 TRBD1 TRBV5-4 NA CASSPGQGVFTEAFF TGTGCCAGCAGCCCTGGACAGGGGGTTTTCACTGAAGCTTTCTTT
TRBJ2-3 NA TRBV27 NA CASSLSAPSVNTQYF TGTGCCAGCAGTTTATCAGCCCCGTCTGTGAATACGCAGTATTTT
TRBJ1-1 TRBD1 TRBV11-2 NA CASSRRGDRGVVGTEAFF TGTGCCAGCAGCCGAAGGGGAGACAGGGGAGTAGTGGGCACTGAAGCTTTCTTT
TRBJ1-1 NA TRBV6-5 NA CASSYSGQVEAFF TGTGCCAGCAGTTACTCGGGGCAGGTTGAAGCTTTCTTT
TRBJ1-4 NA TRBV4-1 NA CASSHIGQSNEKLFF TGCGCCAGCAGCCATATCGGACAGAGTAATGAAAAACTGTTTTTT
TRBJ2-7 NA TRBV7-3 NA CASSLGDSTLYEQYF TGTGCCAGCAGCTTAGGTGACTCCACACTCTACGAGCAGTACTTC
TRBJ2-1 NA TRBV5-6 NA CASSYGLKQFF TGTGCCAGCAGCTACGGACTCAAGCAGTTCTTC
TRBJ1-2 NA TRBV19 NA CASKRDPEGGYTF TGTGCCAGTAAACGGGACCCGGAGGGGGGCTACACCTTC
TRBJ2-3 TRBD2 TRBV7-2 NA CASSSRLAGVTDTQYF TGTGCCAGCAGCTCCCGACTAGCGGGAGTCACAGATACGCAGTATTTT
TRBJ2-3 NA TRBV11-3 once CASSLGPTDTQYF TGTGCCAGCAGCTTAGGGCCCACAGATACGCAGTATTTT
TRBJ2-7 TRBD2 TRBV6-5 NA CASSPTSGRHEQYF TGTGCCAGCAGTCCGACTAGCGGGAGACACGAGCAGTACTTC